These 10 T cell receptor beta chains came from one sample sequenced in a study of regulatory T cells in long-lasting Graves disease. Regarding time point: newly diagnosed GD, antithyroid drugs for less than 3 months. Following extraction of RNA from PBMCs, that RNA was used to make the TCR library. Combining iRepertoire HTBI primers with Arm-PCR of CDR3 regions, the authors built TCR beta libraries. One entry per CDR3 protein results from TCRdb running MiXCR on the multiplex PCR reads. The sample contains approximately 470,000 distinct CDR3 sequences, roughly 15% of which appear only once. The same specimen was also included in a second study, on T cells in Graves' hyperthyroidism and ophthalmopathy.

The sample consisted of peripheral blood mononuclear cells (PBMCs), taken at new diagnosis, from a patient treated with antithyroid drugs. The receptors stem from a man between 40 and 49 years old with Graves disease.

This clonotype has a handful of counts. CDR3 in amino acids: CSVEDLGVEAFF. The CDR3 DNA follows: TGCAGCGTTGAAGATCTCGGGGTTGAAGCTTTCTTT. V gene TRBV29-1 combines with J gene TRBJ1-1; no firm D call. Germline CDR1 and CDR2: SQVTM and ANQGSEA. This CDR3 contains 12 residues. V lost 0 bases to trimming and J lost 7 bases, with 9 bases between them.

This clonotype turned up a few times. The CDR3, as DNA: TGTGCCAGCAGCTTTGGGGACCTGCAGTTCTTC. Residues: CASSFGDLQFF. The rearrangement links TRBV7-9 to TRBJ2-1; D possibly uses TRBD1 or TRBD2 (5 bases each). Germline V gene sequence: CDR1 SEHNR, CDR2 FQNEAQ (reference sequence). This CDR3 comprises 11 residues. Trimming left V 3 bases short and J 12 bases short, with 9 bases between.

This clonotype was seen more than once but under ten times. The chain joins TRBV10-3 to TRBJ2-5; 7 nucleotides match TRBD1. After removal of 10 bases from V and 1 base from J, the junction contained 9 bases not matched to a gene. The CDR3 is 14 residues long. Germline V gives CDR1 ENHRY, CDR2 SYGVKD. The DNA of the CDR3 is TGTGCCAGCAGACCATGGGACAGCCAAGAGACCCAGTACTTC. It specifies CASRPWDSQETQYF.

This clonotype appeared many times. The chain links TRBV20-1 to TRBJ2-7, with 8 bases identical to TRBD1. The CDR3 has 14 amino acids. Trimming at V came to 0 bases and at J to 4 bases, leaving 5 bases not matched to a gene. CDR1 and CDR2 from the germline V gene are DFQATT and SNEGSKA (reference sequence). The CDR3 DNA reads as TGCAGTGCTAGAGATCCAGGGGGCTGGTACGAGCAGTACTTC. It yields the protein CSARDPGGWYEQYF.

This clonotype was recorded many times. The rearrangement links TRBV29-1 to TRBJ2-7, with TRBD1 matching over 9 bases. V shed 6 bases and J 5 bases; nucleotides not matched to a gene: 8. Germline loops: CDR1 SQVTM, CDR2 ANQGSEA. The CDR3 is made up of 13 amino acids. The chain's CDR3 is CSVIGTGRDEQYF. CDR3 bases: TGCAGCGTGATCGGGACAGGGAGGGACGAGCAGTACTTC.

V usage is TRBV28 and J usage is TRBJ2-7; TRBD2 matches 8 bases. Losses at the gene ends were 3 bases for V and 2 bases for J; bases not matched to a gene: 3. The CDR3 covers 14 residues. Looked up from germline, CDR1 is MDHEN and CDR2 is SYDVKM. The CDR3 DNA reads TGTGCCAGCAGTTTTACTAGCGGTCCCTACGAGCAGTACTTC. Translated: CASSFTSGPYEQYF. Looking up the rest from reference TRBV28 and TRBJ2-7 gives the full variable domain: DVKVTQSSRYLVKRTGEKVFLECVQDMDHENMFWYRQDPGLGLRLIYFSYDVKMKEKGDIPEGYSVSREKKERFSLILESASTNQTSMYLCASSFTSGPYEQYFGPGTRLTVT.

This clonotype was seen many times. The rearrangement uses TRBV20-1 and TRBJ2-7; D gene uncertain. Trimming shortened V by 0 bases and J by 5 bases, and 17 bases separated the two germline ends. Looked up from germline, CDR1 is DFQATT and CDR2 is SNEGSKA (reference sequence). The CDR3 is 15 residues long. The CDR3: CSARDWAERNNEQYF. For the CDR3, the DNA is TGCAGTGCTAGAGACTGGGCAGAACGAAATAACGAGCAGTACTTC.

V usage is TRBV12-5 and J usage is TRBJ1-2; D gene uncertain. Trimming left V 1 base short and J 8 bases short, with 11 bases between. Per germline, CDR1 LGHNT and CDR2 FRNRAP. There are 13 residues in the CDR3. This CDR3 is CASGLAKGYGYTF. DNA of the CDR3: TGTGCTAGTGGTTTGGCAAAAGGGTACGGCTACACCTTC.

A few counts support this clonotype. The V and J genes are TRBV10-2 and TRBJ2-3, with TRBD2 identical over 8 bases. The J call may be in error: the DNA end matches TRBJ2-5 better. The CDR3 sequence is 15 residues long. Germline values: CDR1 WSHSY, CDR2 SAAADI. CDR3 protein: CASSESSGSGETQYF. DNA of the CDR3: TGCGCCAGCAGTGAGTCGAGCGGGAGTGGGGAGACCCAGTACTTC.

This clonotype has just a few counts. The J gene is TRBJ2-3, the V gene TRBV13, with TRBD2 matching over 7 bases. The germline CDR1 and CDR2 sequences are PRHDT and FYEKMQ (reference sequence). The V gene end was trimmed by 3 bases and the J gene end by 1 base; junction bases not matched to a gene: 4. The CDR3 has 15 amino acids. CDR3 sequence (DNA): TGTGCCAGCAGCTTCGGGAGGAATCGCACAGATACGCAGTATTTT. This sequence encodes CASSFGRNRTDTQYF.